One sample yielded the 3 T cell receptor beta chains listed below, sequenced in a study of T-cell memory formation after mild COVID-19. MiXCR, run by TCRdb on the 5' RACE reads, gives a single entry per CDR3 protein. Here the sample spans almost 350,000 distinct CDR3 sequences, 20% to 25% being singletons. Input material: PBMCs or a T cell subset sorted from them (not recorded which). The origin of the receptors is a man aged 18 to 30 who had mild COVID-19 (a few samples of this study predate the infection). Cell type and time point are not known.

Only a few counts were recorded for this clonotype. This chain joins TRBV12-3 or TRBV12-4 and TRBJ2-7; TRBD1 aligns across 10 bases. The CDR3 has 14 residues. With V trimmed by 6 bases and J by 4 bases, 6 bases remained unmatched. The CDR3 DNA sequence: TGTGCCAGCAGGGGGACAGGGGCCGGATACGAGCAGTACTTC. It yields the protein CASRGTGAGYEQYF.

This clonotype was counted between two and nine times. The chain recombines TRBV6-2 or TRBV6-3 with TRBJ2-7; the D call may be TRBD1 or TRBD2 (6 bases each). Looked up from germline, CDR1 is MNHEY and CDR2 is SVGEGT. This CDR3 region has 13 residues. Trimming stripped 2 bases from V and 3 bases from J, with 8 bases between. In DNA, the CDR3 is TGTGCCAGCAGTTACGGGGGGCTCTACGAGCAGTACTTC. Protein sequence: CASSYGGLYEQYF.

This sequence joins TRBV4-3 and TRBJ1-1; 7 bases agree with TRBD1. The CDR3 totals 17 residues. The V and J ends lost 2 bases and 1 base, in that order; junction bases with no gene match: 10. The germline V gene encodes CDR1 LGHNA and CDR2 YSLEER. CDR3 amino acids: CASSQPHRGRGNTEAFF. The CDR3 DNA reads as TGCGCCAGCAGCCAACCGCACAGGGGACGTGGGAACACTGAAGCTTTCTTT.